This passage covers 30 T cell receptor beta chains from one sample sequenced in a study of Graves' ophthalmopathy and Graves' hyperthyroidism. The authors amplified TCR beta CDR3 regions, and they did so from RNA transcripts for repertoire sequencing. HTBI primers primed a first-round RT-PCR, and a second-round multiplex PCR followed. MiXCR was run by TCRdb on the multiplex PCR reads, yielding one entry per CDR3 protein. Of hundreds of thousands of distinct CDR3 sequences in the sample, 13% to 15% were seen once. Sequencing was performed on blood. These receptors originate from a woman in her thirties with Graves' ophthalmopathy.

There are many counts of this clonotype. It may be a read error: a sequence one base away is much more abundant. The chain has TRBV6-1 and TRBJ2-5; TRBD1 matches at 11 bases. The V segment lost 4 bases and the J segment 4 bases; nucleotides outside the gene matches: 8. CDR3 length: 16 residues. Germline V gene data show CDR1 as MNHNS and CDR2 as SASEGT. The CDR3, as DNA: TGTGCCAGCAGTGGAGCCTCCGGACAGGGGGCAGAGACCCAGTACTTC. Its protein is CASSGASGQGAETQYF.

The table lists this clonotype with many counts. The chain couples TRBV29-1 to TRBJ1-2; 7 bases line up with TRBD1. The germline gives CDR1 SQVTM, CDR2 ANQGSEA. The trim removed 6 bases at V and 6 bases at J, leaving 7 bases unmatched. This CDR3 comprises 12 residues. The DNA for the CDR3 is TGCAGCGTAGAACAGGGGCTCCATGGCTACACCTTC. It is translated as CSVEQGLHGYTF.

The sample holds many counts of this clonotype. This rearrangement joins TRBV20-1 to TRBJ2-7; D perhaps matches TRBD1 (5 bases). Germline assignment: CDR1 DFQATT and CDR2 SNEGSKA (reference sequence). V was shortened by 6 bases and J by 0 bases, with 15 bases between the two germline ends. This CDR3 region has 14 residues. The CDR3: CSAQQGESSYEQYF. The CDR3 nucleotides read TGCAGTGCCCAACAAGGGGAAAGCTCCTACGAGCAGTACTTC.

This clonotype was detected many times. CDR3 sequence (DNA): TGTGCCAGCAGTGAATACCCAGGAACCAGAGGCGAGCAGTACTTC. This sequence encodes CASSEYPGTRGEQYF. The genes are TRBV2 and TRBJ2-7; D gene uncertain. Germline lookup yields CDR1 SNHLY and CDR2 FYNNEI. V was clipped by 2 bases and J by 6 bases, with 17 bases between them. CDR3 length: 15 amino acids.

This clonotype was recorded at least ten times. V gene TRBV7-8 combines with J gene TRBJ2-5; 9 bases fit TRBD1. The V gene's germline CDR1 is SGHVS and CDR2 FQNEAQ. V gave up 2 bases and J gave up 5 bases; unmatched junction bases: 9. The length of the CDR3 is 16 residues. The CDR3 DNA follows: TGTGCCAGCAGCTTATCGGGACAGGGAGGGTCGGAGACCCAGTACTTC. The encoded protein is CASSLSGQGGSETQYF.

This chain connects TRBV6-4 to TRBJ2-4, with 8 bases identical to TRBD1. The CDR3 spans 13 residues. V was pared by 0 bases and J by 8 bases, with 0 bases of the junction left unmatched. From germline, CDR1 is MRHNA and CDR2 SNTAGT. The CDR3: CASSDSDRDIQYF. CDR3 bases: TGTGCCAGCAGTGACTCGGACAGGGACATTCAGTACTTC.

This clonotype was counted ten times or more. V usage is TRBV6-4 and J usage is TRBJ1-1, with a possible D match to TRBD1 (6 bases). The germline CDR1 and CDR2 sequences are MRHNA and SNTAGT. The CDR3 is 17 amino acids. The ends were cut back, 5 bases at V and 6 bases at J, with 25 bases in the middle. The CDR3 bases are TGTGCCAGCAGTCGCGGCTGGGTAGGGGGGAGCAACCCTGAAGCTTTCTTT. It translates to CASSRGWVGGSNPEAFF.

This clonotype has a count of ten or more. This chain connects TRBV29-1 to TRBJ1-1; no firm D call. Germline values: CDR1 SQVTM, CDR2 ANQGSEA. CDR3 length: 11 residues. Trimming removed 7 bases from V and 0 bases from J, with 6 bases in between. In DNA form, the CDR3 reads TGCAGCGGGGAATTGAACACTGAAGCTTTCTTT. It encodes CSGELNTEAFF.

Details on this clonotype: A single base separates this from a much larger clone, so it may be a read error. The gene calls are TRBV19 and TRBJ1-1; D possibly corresponds to TRBD1 (6 bases). The CDR3 spans 12 residues. In germline, CDR1 is LNHDA, CDR2 SQIVND (reference sequence). The CDR3 sequence: CATLDWDTEASF. The CDR3 DNA follows: TGTGCCACCCTCGACTGGGACACTGAAGCTTCCTTT. Looking up the rest from reference TRBV19 and TRBJ1-1 gives the full variable domain: DGGITQSPKYLFRKEGQNVTLSCEQNLNHDAMYWYRQDPGQGLRLIYYSQIVNDFQKGDIAEGYSVSREKKESFPLTVTSAQKNPTAFYLCATLDWDTEASFGQGTRLTVV.

This clonotype was observed many times. The chain uses TRBV29-1 and TRBJ1-1; D is uncertain. The CDR3 loop spans 14 amino acids. Germline CDR1 and CDR2: SQVTM and ANQGSEA. Trimming cost V 1 base and J 6 bases, with 15 bases left between them. CDR3: CSVEGGVAPPEAFF. The CDR3 DNA follows: TGCAGCGTTGAAGGCGGGGTTGCGCCGCCTGAAGCTTTCTTT.

The chain uses TRBV2 and TRBJ2-5, with TRBD1 matching 8 bases. Germline V gives CDR1 SNHLY, CDR2 FYNNEI. The CDR3 runs to 14 residues. The junction had 3 bases not matched to a gene; V was cut back by 4 bases and J by 2 bases. CDR3 amino acids: CASSGDRGQETQYF. CDR3 nucleotides: TGTGCCAGCAGTGGTGACAGGGGTCAAGAGACCCAGTACTTC.

This clonotype was observed a few times. The gene calls are TRBV28 and TRBJ2-7, with D perhaps matching TRBD1 (6 bases). The CDR3 sequence is 15 residues long. The ends were cut back, 4 bases at V and 5 bases at J, with 18 bases in the middle. Germline V gene lookup returns CDR1 MDHEN and CDR2 SYDVKM. The CDR3 DNA reads as TGTGCCAGCAGTTACCGTACCGGGACAAGCGACGAGCAGTACTTC. Translated, it gives CASSYRTGTSDEQYF. Full variable domain (rest looked up from reference TRBV28 and TRBJ2-7): DVKVTQSSRYLVKRTGEKVFLECVQDMDHENMFWYRQDPGLGLRLIYFSYDVKMKEKGDIPEGYSVSREKKERFSLILESASTNQTSMYLCASSYRTGTSDEQYFGPGTRLTVT.

This clonotype has ten or more counts. CDR3 residues: CASSRDRGGREQYF. Here the CDR3 DNA reads TGTGCCAGCAGTAGGGACAGGGGTGGGAGAGAGCAGTACTTC. The chain uses TRBV6-1 and TRBJ2-7; TRBD1 agrees at 10 bases. This CDR3 has 14 residues. J was trimmed by 7 bases and V by 5 bases; bases with no gene match: 8. CDR1 MNHNS and CDR2 SASEGT come from the germline V gene.

This clonotype was counted at least ten times. This chain connects TRBV6-2 or TRBV6-3 to TRBJ2-5; 12 bases line up with TRBD2. Unmatched junction bases numbered 14, after V lost 4 bases and J lost 5 bases. Germline V gene lookup returns CDR1 MNHEY and CDR2 SVGEGT. The length of the CDR3 is 18 residues. The CDR3 coding sequence is TGTGCCAGCAGTTTCCCCCTCGTCGCTAGCGGGAGGGGGGAGACCCAGTACTTC. Translated, it gives CASSFPLVASGRGETQYF.

Only a few counts were recorded for this clonotype. The chain links TRBV18 to TRBJ1-5; D remains unclear. This CDR3 is 18 amino acids long. Trimming pared 3 bases from V and 3 bases from J, leaving 21 bases between. Germline-derived CDR1 and CDR2 are KGHSH and LQKENI. Here the CDR3 DNA reads TGTGCCAGCTCACCCCTCGACCGGCGTGGGGATGTCAATCAGCCCCAGCATTTT. This codes for CASSPLDRRGDVNQPQHF.

This clonotype was picked up a small number of times. This chain uses TRBV5-1 with TRBJ1-5; perhaps TRBD1 as D (5 bases). V gave up 4 bases and J gave up 4 bases, with 12 bases separating them. The CDR3 loop spans 14 amino acids. CDR1 is SGHRS and CDR2 is YFSETQ in the germline V gene. The CDR3 spells CASSPEGLNQPQHF. Written as DNA, the CDR3 is TGCGCCAGCAGCCCCGAGGGACTAAATCAGCCCCAGCATTTT.

The sample holds many counts of this clonotype. The V call is TRBV28, the J call TRBJ2-4, with 7 bases lining up with TRBD1. V dropped 5 bases and J dropped 0; count of bases not matched to a gene: 7. The CDR3 runs to 16 residues. Germline-derived CDR1 and CDR2 are MDHEN and SYDVKM. CDR3 in amino acids: CASSASGQLAKNIQYF. The DNA of the CDR3 is TGTGCCAGCAGTGCCTCGGGACAGCTAGCCAAAAACATTCAGTACTTC.

This clonotype was detected ten times or more. The chain has TRBV11-2 and TRBJ2-5, with 14 bases matching TRBD2. The germline V gene encodes CDR1 SGHAT and CDR2 FQNNGV. This CDR3 contains 17 residues. Unmatched junction bases numbered 14, after V lost 5 bases and J lost 9 bases. CDR3 coding DNA: TGTGCCAGCAGCCTATCACCGGGACTAGCGGGAGTTGGGGCCCAGTACTTC. It specifies CASSLSPGLAGVGAQYF.

This clonotype was found many times. The junction differs from germline at one of its ends, possibly a read error. This chain connects TRBV11-2 to TRBJ2-7; TRBD2 matches 12 bases. The germline V gene has CDR1 SGHAT and CDR2 FQNNGV. The CDR3 length is 17 residues. The CDR3 sequence: CAGSSYPSGRALYEQYF. CDR3 in DNA: TGTGCCGGCAGCTCGTACCCTAGCGGGAGGGCTCTCTACGAGCAGTACTTC.

This clonotype appeared many times. The gene calls are TRBV11-2 and TRBJ2-7, with a possible D match to TRBD1 (6 bases). The CDR3 is 15 residues long. The V gene's germline CDR1 is SGHAT and CDR2 FQNNGV. V was clipped by 0 bases and J by 6 bases, with 15 bases between them. CDR3 region: CASSLDFGVQGEQYF. DNA of the CDR3: TGTGCCAGCAGCTTAGATTTTGGGGTACAGGGCGAGCAGTACTTC.

This clonotype appeared many times. This rearrangement joins TRBV13 to TRBJ1-2; 9 bases align to TRBD1. This CDR3 is 15 amino acids long. In germline, CDR1 is PRHDT, CDR2 FYEKMQ (reference sequence). V lost 4 bases and J lost 2; bases outside the gene matches: 5. CDR3 DNA: TGTGCCAGCAGCTCAACCGGGACAGGGAACTATGGCTACACCTTC. This sequence encodes CASSSTGTGNYGYTF.

Many counts were recorded for this clonotype. The rearrangement links TRBV20-1 to TRBJ2-2; no clear D gene. CDR3 length: 13 amino acids. With 2 bases removed from V and 3 bases from J, the gap between germline ends came to 7 bases. Germline values: CDR1 DFQATT, CDR2 SNEGSKA (reference sequence). CDR3 region: CSARRGDTGELFF. Here the CDR3 DNA reads TGCAGTGCTAGACGTGGAGACACCGGGGAGCTGTTTTTT.

There are many counts of this clonotype. V is TRBV28 and J is TRBJ2-4; the match to TRBD2 covers 10 bases. The germline CDR1 and CDR2 sequences are MDHEN and SYDVKM. This CDR3 is built from 20 residues. With 2 bases clipped from V and 2 bases from J, the junction kept 15 bases outside the gene matches. In DNA form, the CDR3 reads TGTGCCAGCAGTTTAGGGCCTAGCGGGAGTCGAGCCTTACCCAAAAACATTCAGTACTTC. Amino acids: CASSLGPSGSRALPKNIQYF.

This clonotype was found many times. The chain is built from TRBV6-2 or TRBV6-3 and TRBJ2-7; 8 nucleotides match TRBD1. V gave up 6 bases and J gave up 4 bases; unmatched junction bases: 8. CDR1 is MNHEY, CDR2 SVGEGT, per germline. The CDR3 runs 14 residues. The CDR3 region has the DNA TGTGCCAGCAGCTTATGGACAGGGAATTACGAGCAGTACTTC. It specifies CASSLWTGNYEQYF.

This clonotype showed up just a few times. The J gene is TRBJ2-6, the V gene TRBV4-1; tentatively, D is TRBD2 (5 bases). Per the germline V gene, CDR1 is MGHRA and CDR2 is YSYEKL. The V end lost 0 bases, the J end lost 0 bases, and 15 bases lay between the germline ends. The CDR3 runs to 19 residues. CDR3 sequence reads: CASSQDSRDRVSGANVLTF. CDR3 DNA sequence: TGCGCCAGCAGCCAAGATTCACGGGATAGGGTCTCTGGGGCCAACGTCCTGACTTTC.

The chain uses TRBV19 and TRBJ1-5; 7 bases are a match to TRBD1. The trim removed 3 bases at V and 2 bases at J, leaving 4 bases unmatched. The CDR3 runs to 15 residues. The germline CDR1 and CDR2 sequences are LNHDA and SQIVND (reference sequence). The CDR3 protein is CASSMAGGGNQPQHF. The CDR3 DNA follows: TGTGCCAGTAGTATGGCAGGGGGGGGCAATCAGCCCCAGCATTTT.

This chain joins TRBV30 and TRBJ1-3, with D perhaps matching TRBD1 (6 bases). CDR3 size: 15 residues. Germline CDR1 reads GTSNPN; CDR2 reads SVGIG (reference sequence). Trimming removed 4 bases from V and 0 bases from J, with 13 bases in between. The CDR3 loop reads CAWTSDSHSGNTIYF. The CDR3 bases are TGTGCCTGGACCTCGGACAGTCACTCTGGAAACACCATATATTTT.

V is TRBV12-3 or TRBV12-4 and J is TRBJ1-6; TRBD1 agrees at 8 bases. The V segment lost 5 bases and the J segment 6 bases; nucleotides outside the gene matches: 9. The CDR3 contains 16 residues. The CDR3 DNA is TGTGCCAGCAGTCCCGAAGCGACAGGGGTTAATTCACCCCTCCACTTT. It translates to CASSPEATGVNSPLHF.

This clonotype was found many times. The gene calls are TRBV12-3 or TRBV12-4 and TRBJ2-5, with 13 bases fitting TRBD2. The V gene end was trimmed by 5 bases and the J gene end by 13 bases; junction bases not matched to a gene: 4. The CDR3 is made up of 12 amino acids. CDR3 coding DNA: TGTGCCAGCAGTCCGGGACTAGCGGGACCGTACTTC. Translated, it gives CASSPGLAGPYF.

This clonotype has at least ten counts. This chain joins TRBV11-2 and TRBJ2-7; D might be TRBD2 (6 bases). V was cut by 1 base and J by 2 bases, with 12 bases left in between. The CDR3 has 15 residues. The germline V gene encodes CDR1 SGHAT and CDR2 FQNNGV. The DNA of the CDR3 is TGTGCCAGCAGCTTAGTCGGGGGACCCCCCTACGAGCAGTACTTC. Its translation is CASSLVGGPPYEQYF.